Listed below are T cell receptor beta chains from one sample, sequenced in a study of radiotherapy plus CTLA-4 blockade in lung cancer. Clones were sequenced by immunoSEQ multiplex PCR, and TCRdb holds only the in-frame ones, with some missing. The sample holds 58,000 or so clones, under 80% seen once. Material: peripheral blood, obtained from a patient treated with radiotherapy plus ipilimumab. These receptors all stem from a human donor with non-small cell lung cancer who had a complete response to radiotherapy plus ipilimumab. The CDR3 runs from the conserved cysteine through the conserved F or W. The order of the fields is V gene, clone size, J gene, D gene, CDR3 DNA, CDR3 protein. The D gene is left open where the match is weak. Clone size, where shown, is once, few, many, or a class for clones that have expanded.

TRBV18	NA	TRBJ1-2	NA	TGTGCCAGCTCACCGGGTCAGGGAGGTGGCTACACCTTC	CASSPGQGGGYTF
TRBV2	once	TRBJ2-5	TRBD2	TGTGCCAGCAGTGGGGGGGGTAGCGGGGTTCAAGAGACCCAGTACTTC	CASSGGGSGVQETQYF
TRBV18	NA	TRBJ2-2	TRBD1	TGTGCCAGCTCCGACAGGGCTATCACCGGGGAGCTGTTTTTT	CASSDRAITGELFF
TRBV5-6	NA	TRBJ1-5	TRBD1	TGTGCCAGCAGCTTGGGGACAGGGGTAGGACAGCCCCAGCATTTT	CASSLGTGVGQPQHF
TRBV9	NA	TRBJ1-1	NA	TGTGCCAGCAGCCCCTATGGGACCTCCGGGGGTGAAGCTTTCTTT	CASSPYGTSGGEAFF
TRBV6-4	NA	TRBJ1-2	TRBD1	TGTGCCAGCAGTGACGGGACAGGGGGCTATGGCTACACCTTC	CASSDGTGGYGYTF
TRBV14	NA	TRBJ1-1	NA	TGTGCCAGCAGCATAGGGAGGAACACTGAAGCTTTCTTT	CASSIGRNTEAFF
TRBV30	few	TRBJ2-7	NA	TGTGCCTGGAGTAAGCCAGGGGCAGCCAGAGGGTCCTACGAGCAGTACTTC	CAWSKPGAARGSYEQYF
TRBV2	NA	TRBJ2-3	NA	TGTGCCAGCAGTGCTTTGGATACGCAGTATTTT	CASSALDTQYF
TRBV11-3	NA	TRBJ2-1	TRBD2	TGTGCCAGCAGTGGCGAGGGGACTAGCGGTCCTCTGAGCTCCTACAATGAGCAGTTCTTC	CASSGEGTSGPLSSYNEQFF
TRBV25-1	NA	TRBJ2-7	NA	TGTGCCAGCAGTGAAGAAAGGCCCCTGGGAGGCGAGCAGTACTTC	CASSEERPLGGEQYF
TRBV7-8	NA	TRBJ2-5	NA	TGTGCCAGCAGCCCGCATCGAATTAGGCGGGGTTTAGTGGAGGAGACCCAGTACTTC	CASSPHRIRRGLVEETQYF
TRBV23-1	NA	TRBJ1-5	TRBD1	TGCGCCAGCGCTCGATTCCGGGACAGGTGCAATCAGCCCCAGCATTTT	CASARFRDRCNQPQHF
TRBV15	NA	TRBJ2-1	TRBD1	TGTGCCACCAGCACTAGGACAGGGGGTAGGGATGAGCAGTTCTTC	CATSTRTGGRDEQFF
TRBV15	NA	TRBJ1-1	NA	TGTGCCACCAGCGGTGAGGGCGGCACTGAAGCTTTCTTT	CATSGEGGTEAFF
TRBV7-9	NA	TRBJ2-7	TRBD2	TGTGCCAGCAGCTCTCGGACTAGTTTGGACTACGAGCAGTACTTC	CASSSRTSLDYEQYF
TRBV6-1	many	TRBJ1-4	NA	TGTGCCAGCCTCCGGGGGGGGACGCGTGATGAAAAACTGTTTTTT	CASLRGGTRDEKLFF
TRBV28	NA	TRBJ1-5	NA	TGTGCCAGCAGTTTAGGCAGCAATCAGCCCCAGCATTTT	CASSLGSNQPQHF
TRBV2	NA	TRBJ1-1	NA	TGTGCCAGCAGTCCTACCATGAACACTGAAGCTTTCTTT	CASSPTMNTEAFF
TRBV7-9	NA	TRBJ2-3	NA	TGTGCCAGCAGGGCCGAGCGGGATACGCAGTATTTT	CASRAERDTQYF
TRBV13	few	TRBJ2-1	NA	TGTGCCAGCAACCTCATGGGTGACGGGAGCTCCTACAATGAGCAGTTCTTC	CASNLMGDGSSYNEQFF
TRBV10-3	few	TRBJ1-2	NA	TGTGCCATCAGTGAGTCTAGCAGGGGCTATGGCTACACCTTC	CAISESSRGYGYTF
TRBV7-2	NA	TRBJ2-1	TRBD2	TGTGCCAGCAGCTTATTGGGAGGGAGCCCGGGCAATGAGCAGTTCTTC	CASSLLGGSPGNEQFF
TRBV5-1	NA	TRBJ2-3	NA	TGCGCCAGCAGCTTGGAGGCGGCAGATACGCAGTATTTT	CASSLEAADTQYF
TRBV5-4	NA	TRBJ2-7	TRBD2	TGTGCCAGCAGCGCGGGGACTAGCGGGCCTTGGGGCTACGAGCAGTACTTC	CASSAGTSGPWGYEQYF
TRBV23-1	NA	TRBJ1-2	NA	TGCGCCAGCAGTCCTACGAACTCCGGGGGCTACACCTTC	CASSPTNSGGYTF
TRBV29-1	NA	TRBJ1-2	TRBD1	TGCAGCGTGGACAGGAATGGCTACACCTTC	CSVDRNGYTF
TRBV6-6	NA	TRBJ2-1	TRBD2	TGTGCCAGCAGTTACCTTGGGACTAGCAACCTCAATGAGCAGTTCTTC	CASSYLGTSNLNEQFF
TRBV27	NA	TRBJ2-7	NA	TGTGCCAGCAGTGTGGGGACAACCTACGAGCAGTACTTC	CASSVGTTYEQYF
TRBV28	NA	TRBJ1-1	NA	TGTGCCAGCAGTTCCTCCCCAGGGGAAAGTGAAGCTTTCTTT	CASSSSPGESEAFF
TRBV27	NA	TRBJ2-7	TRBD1	TGTGCCAGCAGTCATGACAGGGGCCCCTACGAGCAGTACTTC	CASSHDRGPYEQYF
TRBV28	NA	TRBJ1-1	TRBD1	TGTGCCAGCAGTCGTGTTGGGCAGGGGGCGGATTTTTGGAGCGGTAACACTGAAGCTTTCTTT	CASSRVGQGADFWSGNTEAFF
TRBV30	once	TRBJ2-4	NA	TGTGCCTGGAGACCTACAGGGCGGGGGAACATTCAGTACTTC	CAWRPTGRGNIQYF
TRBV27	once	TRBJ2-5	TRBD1	TGTGCCAGCAGTCCTCCCGGGACAGGGGAGACCCAGTACTTC	CASSPPGTGETQYF
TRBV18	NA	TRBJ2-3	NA	TGTGCCAGCTCTCCAACCGGTCGAGATACGCAGTATTTT	CASSPTGRDTQYF
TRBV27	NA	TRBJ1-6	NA	TGTGCCAGCAGTTTATTCGGGTCGGGCTCCTATAATTCACCCCTCCACTTT	CASSLFGSGSYNSPLHF
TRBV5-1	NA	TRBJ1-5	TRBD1	TGCGCCAGCAGCAGGACAGGGGAGGGAAATCAGCCCCAGCATTTT	CASSRTGEGNQPQHF
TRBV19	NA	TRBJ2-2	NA	TGTGCCAGTAGACGACAGGAGAACACCGGGGAGCTGTTTTTT	CASRRQENTGELFF
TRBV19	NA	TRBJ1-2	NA	TGTGCCAGTAGTAGAGGGTCGGGGGGTGATGGTGGCTACACCTTC	CASSRGSGGDGGYTF
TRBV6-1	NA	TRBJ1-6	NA	TGTGCCAGCAGTGCCCGGGGAGATTCACCCCTCCACTTT	CASSARGDSPLHF
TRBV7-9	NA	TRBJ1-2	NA	TGTGCCAGCAGCTTATTGGGGCCCGGTAACTATGGCTACACCTTC	CASSLLGPGNYGYTF
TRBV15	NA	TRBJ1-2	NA	TGTGCCACCAGCAGAGATAATAAAGGGAGGGACTACACCTTC	CATSRDNKGRDYTF
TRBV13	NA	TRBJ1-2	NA	TGTGCCAGCAGCTTAGACGGGGGGACCTATGGCTACACCTTC	CASSLDGGTYGYTF
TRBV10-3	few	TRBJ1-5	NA	TGTGCCATGAACCCGGCCCCAGGGCAGCCCCAGCATTTT	CAMNPAPGQPQHF
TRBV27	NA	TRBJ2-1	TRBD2	TGTGCCAGCAGATCGACTAGCGGGAGGGCTGGGTACAATGAGCAGTTCTTC	CASRSTSGRAGYNEQFF